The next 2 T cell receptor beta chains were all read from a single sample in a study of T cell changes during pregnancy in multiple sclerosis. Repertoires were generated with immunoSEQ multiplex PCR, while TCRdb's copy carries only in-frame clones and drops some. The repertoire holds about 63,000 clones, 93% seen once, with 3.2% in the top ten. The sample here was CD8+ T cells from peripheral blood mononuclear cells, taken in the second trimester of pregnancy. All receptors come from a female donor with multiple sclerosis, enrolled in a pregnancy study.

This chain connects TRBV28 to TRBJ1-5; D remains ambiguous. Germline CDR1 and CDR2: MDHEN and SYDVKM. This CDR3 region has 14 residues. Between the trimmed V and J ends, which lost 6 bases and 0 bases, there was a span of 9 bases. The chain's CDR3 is CASSPLVSNQPQHF. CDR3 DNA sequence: TGTGCCAGCAGCCCACTGGTTAGCAATCAGCCCCAGCATTTT.

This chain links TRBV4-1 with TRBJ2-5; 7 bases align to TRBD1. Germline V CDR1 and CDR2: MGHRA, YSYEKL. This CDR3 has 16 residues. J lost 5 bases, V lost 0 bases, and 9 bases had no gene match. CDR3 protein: CASSQDAFDRVETQYF. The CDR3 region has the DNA TGCGCCAGCAGCCAAGACGCCTTTGACAGGGTGGAGACCCAGTACTTC.